This T cell receptor beta chain was profiled in a study of blood T cells in healthy people across ages. Findings and limits, study-wide: Among T cells, TCR beta diversity per million cells dropped roughly linearly as age rose.

A second PCR of about 7 to 12 cycles used a sample-barcoded 5' primer and a J-beta primer mix. In TCRdb, the 5' RACE reads were re-called with MiXCR into one record per CDR3 protein. The sample includes about 580,000 distinct CDR3 sequences, under 55% of them seen just once. This clonotype was detected a few times. Antigen: not known. This CDR3 is built from 16 residues. Germline values: CDR1 LGHNA, CDR2 YNFKEQ. V shed 1 base and J 6 bases; nucleotides not matched to a gene: 4. The V and J genes are TRBV4-2 and TRBJ2-1; 12 bases align to TRBD2. The sequence derives from an elderly man in good health. Input material: blood. CDR3 residues: CASSQAPGLAGNEQFF. In nucleotides, the CDR3 is TGTGCCAGCAGCCAAGCTCCGGGACTAGCGGGCAATGAGCAGTTCTTC.